A selection of T cell receptor beta chains follows, all from one sample in a study of T cell repertoires in aging, cancer and after chemotherapy. MiXCR, run by TCRdb on the multiplex PCR reads, gives a single entry per CDR3 protein. This sample has over 2,500 distinct CDR3 sequences; over 20% occur once, and the top ten carry about 10%. The sequenced material came from blood. Source of these receptors: a human donor with a solid tumor. Each CDR3 is given with its conserved first and last residue.

j_call: TRBJ1-5; v_call: TRBV19; cdr3_aa: CASSMGGNQPQHF
j_call: TRBJ2-7; v_call: TRBV21-1; cdr3_aa: CASSSASGLAVSYEQYF
j_call: TRBJ2-7; v_call: TRBV5-1; cdr3_aa: CASSSFGGRSYEQYF
j_call: TRBJ2-7; v_call: TRBV12-3/TRBV12-4; cdr3_aa: CASSLVLEQYF
j_call: TRBJ1-2; v_call: TRBV15; cdr3_aa: CATSRDTRVGYGYTF
j_call: TRBJ2-1; v_call: TRBV12-3/TRBV12-4; cdr3_aa: CAAPVGGGGNEQFF
j_call: TRBJ2-2; v_call: TRBV6-1; cdr3_aa: CATTGQGDTGELFF
j_call: TRBJ1-1; v_call: TRBV5-4; cdr3_aa: CASSLPGGERTEAFF
j_call: TRBJ2-2; v_call: TRBV12-3/TRBV12-4; cdr3_aa: CASSHTWAANTGELFF
j_call: TRBJ2-7; v_call: TRBV5-4; cdr3_aa: CASSSDRGSYEQYF
j_call: TRBJ2-7; v_call: TRBV5-1; cdr3_aa: CASSLRDLFSYEQYF
j_call: TRBJ1-6; v_call: TRBV20-1; cdr3_aa: CSARPERWNSPLHF
j_call: TRBJ2-1; v_call: TRBV6-5; cdr3_aa: CASSYFDEQFF
j_call: TRBJ1-5; v_call: TRBV15; cdr3_aa: CATSRDRAGKGNQPQHF
j_call: TRBJ2-7; v_call: TRBV27; cdr3_aa: CASSSTVAGEQYF
j_call: TRBJ2-7; v_call: TRBV5-6; cdr3_aa: CASREGAISPEQYF
j_call: TRBJ1-2; v_call: TRBV5-1; cdr3_aa: CASSLARALDGYTF
j_call: TRBJ2-7; v_call: TRBV27; cdr3_aa: CASSLDRSPFPYEQYF
j_call: TRBJ2-1; v_call: TRBV19; cdr3_aa: CASRTGLAGGDNEQFF
j_call: TRBJ1-2; v_call: TRBV6-5; cdr3_aa: CASAFLQGASYTF
j_call: TRBJ1-1; v_call: TRBV7-9; cdr3_aa: CASSDRETEAFF
j_call: TRBJ1-5; v_call: TRBV27; cdr3_aa: CASSTTGQGGISAQHF
j_call: TRBJ2-2; v_call: TRBV18; cdr3_aa: CASSPRTSQSGELFF
j_call: TRBJ2-3; v_call: TRBV5-5; cdr3_aa: CASSLLLAGARPSGDTQYF
j_call: TRBJ2-1; v_call: TRBV6-5; cdr3_aa: CASSTLAGSYNEQFF
j_call: TRBJ1-5; v_call: TRBV27; cdr3_aa: CASSCSAGGSAGSNQPQHF
j_call: TRBJ2-5; v_call: TRBV6-1; cdr3_aa: CASSEDPGGRETQYF
j_call: TRBJ2-3; v_call: TRBV6-1; cdr3_aa: CASSHRPGHMIGLAGTDTQYF
j_call: TRBJ2-3; v_call: TRBV2; cdr3_aa: CASSEGLLYTDTQYF
j_call: TRBJ2-7; v_call: TRBV20-1; cdr3_aa: CSARAPGRGSYEQYF
j_call: TRBJ2-1; v_call: TRBV10-3; cdr3_aa: CAIRGGRADYNEQFF
j_call: TRBJ1-1; v_call: TRBV6-5; cdr3_aa: CASKNLNGEGETEAFF
j_call: TRBJ1-6; v_call: TRBV6-4; cdr3_aa: CASSDSTGENSPLHF
j_call: TRBJ1-2; v_call: TRBV30; cdr3_aa: CAWGQGGGGYTF
j_call: TRBJ1-3; v_call: TRBV28; cdr3_aa: CASSLPTGQHSGNTIYF
j_call: TRBJ2-2; v_call: TRBV6-5; cdr3_aa: CASRGGLAGDTGELFF
j_call: TRBJ1-2; v_call: TRBV20-1; cdr3_aa: CSAPTRGNYGYTF
j_call: TRBJ1-1; v_call: TRBV15; cdr3_aa: CATSRDVEGRGAFF
j_call: TRBJ1-6; v_call: TRBV6-1; cdr3_aa: CASSEGQTGGLPLHF
j_call: TRBJ2-2; v_call: TRBV11-2; cdr3_aa: CASSTPGPPFGGELFF
j_call: TRBJ2-3; v_call: TRBV11-1; cdr3_aa: CASSFDAGADTQYF
j_call: TRBJ1-6; v_call: TRBV10-3; cdr3_aa: CAIGLNNSPLHF
j_call: TRBJ1-2; v_call: TRBV5-1; cdr3_aa: CASSLDGSTNYGYTF
j_call: TRBJ2-7; v_call: TRBV14; cdr3_aa: CASSQDYREKNEQYF
j_call: TRBJ2-7; v_call: TRBV11-2; cdr3_aa: CASSYGQTYYEQYF
j_call: TRBJ2-1; v_call: TRBV5-1; cdr3_aa: CASSPISSYNEQFF
j_call: TRBJ2-3; v_call: TRBV20-1; cdr3_aa: CSARFELSSTDTQYF
j_call: TRBJ2-7; v_call: TRBV20-1; cdr3_aa: CSWTGDYEQYF
j_call: TRBJ1-1; v_call: TRBV11-2; cdr3_aa: CASSIGGVVEAFF
j_call: TRBJ2-3; v_call: TRBV27; cdr3_aa: CASSYTTLGTDTQYF
j_call: TRBJ1-6; v_call: TRBV6-1; cdr3_aa: CASRARGSPLHF
j_call: TRBJ1-2; v_call: TRBV5-6; cdr3_aa: CASSLAVGGYTF
j_call: TRBJ2-5; v_call: TRBV29-1; cdr3_aa: CSVEQGRETQYF